The clone carrying this T cell receptor beta chain has only a few counts. Its antigen is still unknown. The record originates from a study of vaccination and CD4 T cells after COVID-19. Study background: In the convalescent group, nasal swab PCR was SARS-CoV-2 positive; under ten cases were mild and one severe. Study observations and caveats: There was no significant change from approximately 21 to 38 median reactive clonotypes. The median proportion of reactive clones detected only post-vaccination in convalescent patients was around 89%.

The CDR3 covers 12 residues. CDR1 and CDR2 (germline): KGHDR, SFDVKD. Between the trimmed V and J ends, which lost 4 bases and 4 bases, there was a span of 4 bases. Oncomine TCR Beta short-read sequencing was applied to DNA from cultured CD4+ T cells. TCRdb recomputed calls from the PCR reads with MiXCR, one row per CDR3 protein. The sample shows roughly 20,000 distinct CDR3 sequences, approximately 50% of them seen only once. Treatment described: approximately 10-day PBMC culture with coronavirus spike peptide pools or control peptides (ViraFEST assay). The authors cultured approximately 2 million PBMCs per well with 10 IU/ml IL-2 and 8 to 10 ug/ml peptide pools.

Sequencing used CD4+ T cells from blood, cultured in vitro. This TCR came from a human donor who had recovered from COVID-19. This chain uses TRBV24-1 with TRBJ1-5; D uncertain. Written as DNA, the CDR3 is TGTGCCACCAGTGAGGGGAATCAGCCCCAGCATTTT. It encodes CATSEGNQPQHF.